One sample yielded the 29 T cell receptor beta chains listed below, sequenced in a study of blood T cells in healthy people across ages. The second PCR ran about 6 to 11 cycles with a sample-barcoded 5' primer and J-beta primers. Using its own MiXCR run on the 5' RACE reads, TCRdb lists one record per CDR3 protein. The sample records about 580,000 distinct CDR3 sequences, around 48% being singletons. Source material: blood. These receptors were taken from a man older than 75 in good health.

This chain joins TRBV30 and TRBJ2-1, with no clear D. The CDR3 loop spans 13 amino acids. Germline CDR1 GTSNPN, CDR2 SVGIG (reference sequence). The V gene lost 1 base and the J gene lost 8 bases, with 12 bases spanning the gap. CDR3 sequence: CAWSAALGHEQFF. For the CDR3, the DNA is TGTGCCTGGAGTGCGGCCCTAGGTCATGAGCAGTTCTTC. The full variable domain, its missing parts supplied by reference TRBV30 and TRBJ2-1, is SQTIHQWPATLVQPVGSPLSLECTVEGTSNPNLYWYRQAAGRGLQLLFYSVGIGQISSEVPQNLSASRPQDRQFILSSKKLLLSDSGFYLCAWSAALGHEQFFGPGTRLTVL.

The chain has TRBV12-3 or TRBV12-4 and TRBJ2-1; either TRBD1 or TRBD2 may supply D (5 bases each). The CDR3 runs 15 residues. Trimming cost V 5 bases and J 5 bases, with 16 bases left between them. CDR3 loop: CASSPYSGRHNEQFF. The CDR3 DNA reads TGTGCCAGCAGTCCGTATTCGGGACGGCACAATGAGCAGTTCTTC.

The V and J genes are TRBV7-9 and TRBJ2-1, with 10 bases aligning to TRBD2. Germline V gene data show CDR1 as SEHNR and CDR2 as FQNEAQ (reference sequence). This CDR3 has 16 residues. V was clipped by 6 bases and J by 3 bases; unmatched bases: 8. CDR3 amino acids: CASRIAGTSVYNEQFF. The CDR3 DNA reads TGTGCCAGCAGAATAGCCGGGACTAGCGTCTACAATGAGCAGTTCTTC.

The gene calls are TRBV9 and TRBJ1-2; D call uncertain. The length of the CDR3 is 14 residues. Germline-derived CDR1 and CDR2 are SGDLS and YYNGEE. Trimming stripped 6 bases from V and 8 bases from J, with 20 bases between. CDR3 nucleotides: TGTGCCAGCACCCCGACAATCCCAGGTGGGGGCTACACCTTC. Protein sequence: CASTPTIPGGGYTF.

V usage is TRBV4-3 and J usage is TRBJ2-5; D is uncertain. V lost 4 bases and J lost 4, with 16 bases in between. Per the germline V gene, CDR1 is LGHNA and CDR2 is YSLEER. The CDR3 sequence is 15 residues long. The CDR3 coding sequence is TGCGCCAGCAGCCCTCAGGCTATACTCCCAGAGACCCAGTACTTC. Amino acid sequence: CASSPQAILPETQYF.

The rearrangement joins TRBV7-2 to TRBJ1-6; possible D gene TRBD1, 6 bases. The germline V gene has CDR1 SGHTA and CDR2 FQGNSA. V lost 2 bases, J lost 7 bases, and 15 bases lay in between. The CDR3 spans 16 residues. The CDR3 reads CASSLRGGVGNSPLHF. In DNA, the CDR3 is TGTGCCAGCAGCTTACGGGGGGGCGTCGGGAATTCACCCCTCCACTTT.

This clonotype was seen a handful of times. The junction departs from germline at one end; a sequencing error may be responsible. This chain joins TRBV6-6 and TRBJ2-5; D possibly corresponds to TRBD2 (6 bases). The germline gives CDR1 MNHNY, CDR2 SVGAGI (reference sequence). The CDR3 spans 16 residues. CDR3 sequence: CAGRDPNGDYQETQYF. CDR3 DNA sequence: TGTGCCGGCAGGGACCCGAACGGGGACTACCAAGAGACCCAGTACTTC.

This clonotype was seen more than once but under ten times. The rearrangement links TRBV28 to TRBJ2-1, with TRBD2 identical over 7 bases. Trimming took 5 bases from V and 0 from J; bases not matched to a gene: 1. CDR1 is MDHEN, CDR2 SYDVKM, per germline. The CDR3 spans 14 residues. The CDR3 region has the DNA TGTGCCAGCAGTCGGGAGGCCTCCTACAATGAGCAGTTCTTC. This sequence encodes CASSREASYNEQFF.

This clonotype was observed a handful of times. This chain connects TRBV15 to TRBJ2-3; D unresolved. In germline, CDR1 is LNHNV, CDR2 YYDKDF (reference sequence). The CDR3 consists of 15 residues. Trimming took 0 bases from V and 1 from J, leaving 8 bases between them. In DNA, the CDR3 is TGTGCCACCAGCAGAGATCAGGATGGCACAGATACGCAGTATTTT. It yields the protein CATSRDQDGTDTQYF.

The chain carries TRBV5-1 and TRBJ2-2, with D possibly being TRBD1 (6 bases). Germline CDR1 and CDR2: SGHRS and YFSETQ. The CDR3 runs to 15 residues. V was cut by 7 bases and J by 0 bases, with 13 bases left in between. This CDR3 reads CASYRVMANTGELFF. The CDR3 nucleotides read TGCGCCAGCTACAGGGTTATGGCGAACACCGGGGAGCTGTTTTTT.

This chain uses TRBV12-3 or TRBV12-4 with TRBJ2-7; 8 bases line up with TRBD2. V gave up 3 bases and J gave up 4 bases; unmatched junction bases: 2. The CDR3 covers 13 residues. CDR3 bases: TGTGCCAGCAGTTTCGGGGGGGAATACGAGCAGTACTTC. It codes for CASSFGGEYEQYF.

This clonotype has only a few counts. This chain connects TRBV18 to TRBJ2-7, with D unclear. CDR3 size: 16 residues. Trimming took off 6 bases at V and 1 base at J, with 19 bases between the two ends. Germline loops: CDR1 KGHSH, CDR2 LQKENI. CDR3 nucleotide sequence: TGTGCCAGCTCTCATCCGGGTCGAGTCCCATCCTACGAGCAGTACTTC. Its protein is CASSHPGRVPSYEQYF.

This chain joins TRBV20-1 and TRBJ2-1, with 7 nucleotides matching TRBD2. CDR3 size: 12 residues. The germline V gene has CDR1 DFQATT and CDR2 SNEGSKA (reference sequence). With V trimmed by 6 bases and J by 9 bases, 8 bases remained unmatched. CDR3 in amino acids: CSASPTSPEQFF. The CDR3 coding sequence is TGCAGTGCCTCCCCGACTAGCCCTGAGCAGTTCTTC.

The rearrangement links TRBV24-1 to TRBJ1-2, with D perhaps matching TRBD1 (5 bases). CDR3 length: 17 residues. Trimming shortened V by 3 bases and J by 9 bases, and 25 bases separated the two germline ends. The germline CDR1 and CDR2 sequences are KGHDR and SFDVKD. Here the CDR3 reads CATSDLNPRDGGESYTF. The CDR3, as DNA: TGTGCCACCAGTGATCTTAACCCTCGGGACGGGGGAGAGAGCTACACCTTC.

The genes are TRBV21-1 and TRBJ1-2; TRBD1 was called by the table and not checked on the DNA. TRBV21-1 is deemed a pseudogene. The CDR3 length is 18 residues. The CDR3 loop reads CASSKPPGSRTSNYGYTF. CDR3 bases: TGTGCCAGCAGCAAACCGCCTGGCTCGCGGACAAGTAACTATGGCTACACCTTC.

The table lists this clonotype with a few counts. V and J are TRBV20-1 and TRBJ2-5; D is possibly TRBD2 (5 bases). The CDR3 runs 15 residues. Germline lookup yields CDR1 DFQATT and CDR2 SNEGSKA (reference sequence). V was trimmed by 0 bases and J by 5 bases, leaving 16 bases between them. The CDR3 here is CSARDTKRRKETQYF. The CDR3 DNA reads as TGCAGTGCTAGAGATACTAAGCGGCGTAAGGAGACCCAGTACTTC.

This clonotype was recorded many times. The rearrangement uses TRBV20-1 and TRBJ2-7; TRBD1 aligns across 9 bases. Trimming at V came to 3 bases and at J to 0 bases, leaving 6 bases not matched to a gene. The germline CDR1 and CDR2 sequences are DFQATT and SNEGSKA (reference sequence). The CDR3 runs to 15 residues. CDR3 amino acids: CSASPQQGASYEQYF. In DNA, the CDR3 is TGCAGTGCTAGCCCCCAACAGGGGGCCTCCTACGAGCAGTACTTC.

There are a few counts of this clonotype. The chain recombines TRBV29-1 with TRBJ2-7; possibly TRBD1 for D (6 bases). This CDR3 spans 13 amino acids. CDR1 is SQVTM and CDR2 is ANQGSEA in the germline V gene. V dropped 4 bases and J dropped 3 bases, with 13 bases sitting between them. The CDR3 loop reads CSVAWGRGYEQYF. The CDR3 DNA sequence: TGCAGCGTTGCTTGGGGGCGCGGCTACGAGCAGTACTTC.

This rearrangement joins TRBV7-2 to TRBJ2-2; the match to TRBD1 covers 10 bases. V was pared by 5 bases and J by 3 bases, with 6 bases of the junction left unmatched. The CDR3 runs to 16 residues. Per the germline V gene, CDR1 is SGHTA and CDR2 is FQGNSA. The CDR3 DNA sequence: TGTGCCAGCAGCCGACAGGGGGCGATGCACACCGGGGAGCTGTTTTTT. It yields the protein CASSRQGAMHTGELFF.

The sample holds many counts of this clonotype. The chain has TRBV6-6 and TRBJ1-2; D is uncertain. V lost 7 bases to trimming and J lost 3 bases, with 15 bases between them. The V gene's germline CDR1 is MNHNY and CDR2 SVGAGI (reference sequence). The CDR3 is 14 amino acids. This CDR3 is CASTLVGGYYGYTF. In DNA, the CDR3 is TGTGCCAGCACCCTCGTCGGCGGATACTATGGCTACACCTTC.

V usage is TRBV7-2 and J usage is TRBJ2-7; 15 bases agree with TRBD2. Germline V gene lookup returns CDR1 SGHTA and CDR2 FQGNSA. This CDR3 comprises 15 residues. Losses at the gene ends were 7 bases for V and 4 bases for J; bases not matched to a gene: 5. The chain's CDR3 is CASKSGTSGRYEQYF. CDR3 coding DNA: TGTGCCAGCAAATCCGGGACTAGCGGGAGGTACGAGCAGTACTTC.

This chain uses TRBV27 with TRBJ2-7; D is perhaps TRBD1 (5 bases). The CDR3 loop spans 15 amino acids. Looked up from germline, CDR1 is MNHEY and CDR2 is SMNVEV (reference sequence). Trimming took off 10 bases at V and 1 base at J, with 20 bases between the two ends. In DNA form, the CDR3 reads TGTGCCAACCACGCAACCAGAAGACAGTCCTACGAGCAGTACTTC. Its translation is CANHATRRQSYEQYF.

Only a few counts were recorded for this clonotype. V is TRBV7-9 and J is TRBJ2-5; no definite D call. Per the germline V gene, CDR1 is SEHNR and CDR2 is FQNEAQ (reference sequence). The CDR3 runs 15 residues. V lost 6 bases to trimming and J lost 2 bases, with 16 bases between them. The CDR3 DNA follows: TGTGCCAGCAGGGATGGCTGGGCGCCGCAAGAGACCCAGTACTTC. Its protein product is CASRDGWAPQETQYF.

This clonotype was seen only a few times. The CDR3 bases are TGTGCCAGCCGTTTTGCGGGAACGAACAATGAGCAGTTCTTC. Amino acid sequence: CASRFAGTNNEQFF. This sequence joins TRBV3-1 and TRBJ2-1; TRBD2 might be the D (6 bases). This CDR3 has 14 residues. Germline CDR1 is LGHDT and CDR2 is YNNKEL (reference sequence). V lost 8 bases, J lost 5 bases, and 16 bases lay in between.

This CDR3 reads CASSSTGGVAKNIQYF. In nucleotides, the CDR3 is TGTGCCAGCAGTTCTACGGGTGGGGTAGCCAAAAACATTCAGTACTTC. This chain links TRBV12-3 or TRBV12-4 with TRBJ2-4; D not certain. The germline V and J ends were trimmed by 4 bases and 0 bases, with 13 bases remaining between them. The CDR3 covers 16 residues.

This clonotype occurred a few times. CDR3 sequence (DNA): TGTGCCAGCAGCTCCCCGGGAACCTTCTACGAGCAGTACTTC. It encodes CASSSPGTFYEQYF. The V and J genes are TRBV7-2 and TRBJ2-7; D perhaps matches TRBD2 (5 bases). From germline, CDR1 is SGHTA and CDR2 FQGNSA. With 4 bases removed from V and 3 bases from J, the gap between germline ends came to 13 bases. This CDR3 is built from 14 residues.

The count of this clonotype is one. V usage is TRBV13 and J usage is TRBJ2-5, with D possibly matching TRBD2 (6 bases). Trimming shortened V by 5 bases and J by 2 bases, and 18 bases separated the two germline ends. Germline V CDR1 and CDR2: PRHDT, FYEKMQ (reference sequence). CDR3 size: 16 residues. CDR3 DNA sequence: TGTGCCAGCAGCGTCAGACTAGTGGGGACGCAAGAGACCCAGTACTTC. The encoded protein is CASSVRLVGTQETQYF.

The V call is TRBV6-6, the J call TRBJ2-6; D assignment may be TRBD1 or TRBD2 (5 bases each). V dropped 5 bases and J dropped 4 bases, with 21 bases sitting between them. The germline gives CDR1 MNHNY, CDR2 SVGAGI (reference sequence). CDR3 length equals 18 residues. CDR3 loop: CASSHSGQGSSGANVLTF. The CDR3 bases are TGTGCCAGCAGTCATTCAGGACAAGGGAGCTCGGGGGCCAACGTCCTGACTTTC.

The chain employs TRBV29-1 and TRBJ2-3; 11 positions match TRBD1. Germline V gives CDR1 SQVTM, CDR2 ANQGSEA. The CDR3 is 18 amino acids. Trimming cost V 7 bases and J 4 bases; bases outside gene matches: 19. The CDR3 reads CSGGQGAWTSKGADTQYF. The CDR3, as DNA: TGCAGCGGAGGACAGGGGGCTTGGACTAGCAAGGGGGCAGATACGCAGTATTTT.